What follows describes a single T cell receptor beta chain. Libraries were prepared by immunoSEQ multiplex PCR; TCRdb keeps only in-frame clonotypes and omits some of them. This sample has around 20,000 clones, with just under 75% found just once. This entry is derived from a study of OX40 agonist ivuxolimab in advanced cancers. Looking at the study overall: Ivuxolimab is an agonistic anti-OX40 (CD134) antibody, and patients were treated with it.

The TCR comes from an adult with an advanced solid tumor such as melanoma, head and neck, liver or kidney cancer. The material was CD4+ or CD8+ T cells sorted from blood, obtained in a trial of the OX40 agonist ivuxolimab.

CDR3 loop: CCSRWAPNTEAFF. The CDR3 coding sequence is TGTTGCTCCAGGTGGGCTCCGAACACTGAAGCTTTCTTT. V is TRBV6-5 and J is TRBJ1-1; D is uncertain. The germline gives CDR1 MNHEY, CDR2 SVGAGI. The CDR3 runs 13 residues.